These 7 T cell receptor beta chains came from one sample sequenced in a study of beta chain features in type 1 diabetes. Reverse transcribing all isolated RNA meant expressed TCRB transcripts were sequenced. TCRdb's copy holds only in-frame clones and misses some; the assay was immunoSEQ multiplex PCR. The table lists about 290,000 clones, about 8% of them singletons. The sample taken for sequencing was central memory CD4+ T cells from blood. The origin of the receptors is a woman aged 18-29 years in good health.

The rearrangement joins TRBV7-2 to TRBJ2-6, with D uncertain. In germline, CDR1 is SGHTA, CDR2 FQGNSA. The V gene lost 5 bases and the J gene lost 4 bases, with 9 bases spanning the gap. This CDR3 has 14 residues. CDR3 DNA: TGTGCCAGCAGCCAAGGGTGGGGGGCCAACGTCCTGACTTTC. As protein: CASSQGWGANVLTF.

This clone has just a few counts. The CDR3 nucleotides read TGTGCCAGCAGTTCCTCCTTACTAGCGGGAGAAGAGACCCAGTACTTC. This sequence encodes CASSSSLLAGEETQYF. The chain uses TRBV6-5 and TRBJ2-5, with 11 bases fitting TRBD2. This CDR3 comprises 16 residues. Germline CDR1 reads MNHEY; CDR2 reads SVGAGI. Trimming cost V 4 bases and J 3 bases; bases outside gene matches: 7.

The chain has TRBV7-2 and TRBJ2-5; maybe TRBD2 (5 bases). Germline V gives CDR1 SGHTA, CDR2 FQGNSA. With 7 bases removed from V and 6 bases from J, the gap between germline ends came to 9 bases. The CDR3 has 11 residues. CDR3 protein: CASKVGKTQYF. The CDR3, as DNA: TGTGCCAGCAAAGTCGGGAAGACCCAGTACTTC.

The chain links TRBV6-1 to TRBJ2-1, with D perhaps being TRBD1 or TRBD2 (5 bases each). V was clipped by 2 bases and J by 6 bases, with 20 bases between them. Germline V CDR1 and CDR2: MNHNS, SASEGT. CDR3 length equals 17 residues. Here the CDR3 reads CASSERGDRAEGNEQFF. The CDR3 region has the DNA TGTGCCAGCAGTGAAAGGGGAGACAGAGCAGAGGGCAATGAGCAGTTCTTC.

This clone was counted ten times or more. The chain has TRBV14 and TRBJ2-1, with 8 bases matching TRBD1. Looked up from germline, CDR1 is SGHDN and CDR2 is FVKESK. The CDR3 length is 16 residues. J was trimmed by 4 bases and V by 4 bases; bases with no gene match: 9. The CDR3 coding sequence is TGTGCCAGCAGCCGTTACGGGACAGGAGTATACAATGAGCAGTTCTTC. Protein product: CASSRYGTGVYNEQFF.

This clone occurred many times. The rearrangement joins TRBV5-4 to TRBJ2-3; D may be TRBD2 (5 bases). V dropped 5 bases and J dropped 0 bases, with 10 bases sitting between them. CDR3 length equals 14 residues. Germline V lookup: CDR1 SGHNT, CDR2 YYREEE (reference sequence). DNA for the CDR3: TGTGCCAGCAGTCCCCCGGGGAGCACAGATACGCAGTATTTT. Residues: CASSPPGSTDTQYF.

This clone was counted at least ten times. This chain joins TRBV7-2 and TRBJ2-7, with 13 bases lining up with TRBD2. J gave up 6 bases and V 1 base, and 9 bases lay outside the gene matches. This CDR3 has 17 residues. The germline CDR1 and CDR2 sequences are SGHTA and FQGNSA. The CDR3 loop reads CASSLGGSGLAGLEQYF. CDR3 sequence (DNA): TGTGCCAGCAGCTTAGGGGGCTCGGGACTAGCGGGACTCGAGCAGTACTTC. Variable domain in full (rest from reference TRBV7-2 and TRBJ2-7): GAGVSQSPSNKVTEKGKDVELRCDPISGHTALYWYRQSLGQGLEFLIYFQGNSAPDKSGLPSDRFSAERTGGSVSTLTIQRTQQEDSAVYLCASSLGGSGLAGLEQYFGPGTRLTVT.